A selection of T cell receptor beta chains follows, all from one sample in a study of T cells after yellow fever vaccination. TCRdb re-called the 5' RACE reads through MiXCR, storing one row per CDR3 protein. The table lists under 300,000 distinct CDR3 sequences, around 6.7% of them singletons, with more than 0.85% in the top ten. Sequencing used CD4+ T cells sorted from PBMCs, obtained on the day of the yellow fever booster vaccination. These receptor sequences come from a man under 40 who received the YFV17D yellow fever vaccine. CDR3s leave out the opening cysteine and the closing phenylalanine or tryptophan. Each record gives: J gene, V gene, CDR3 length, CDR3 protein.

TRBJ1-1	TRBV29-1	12	SATRGGMNTEAF
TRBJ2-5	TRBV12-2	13	ASRPPPGPQETQY
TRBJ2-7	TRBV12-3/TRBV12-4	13	ASSLTARSSYEQY
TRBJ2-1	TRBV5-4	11	ASSPTLAAEQF
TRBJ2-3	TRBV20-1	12	SAKLAGAQDTQY
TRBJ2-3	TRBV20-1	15	SARAPGLAGSTDTQY
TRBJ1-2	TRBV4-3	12	ASSQEGGTYGYT
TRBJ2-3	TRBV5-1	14	ASSEGTSGILNTQY
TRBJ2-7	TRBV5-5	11	ASSSPTPSEQY
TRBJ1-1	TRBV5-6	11	ASSLRTGVEAF
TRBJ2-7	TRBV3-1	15	ASSHLRQGARSYEQY
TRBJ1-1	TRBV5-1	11	ASRRGLNTEAF
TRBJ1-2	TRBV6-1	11	ASRDPLGGGYT
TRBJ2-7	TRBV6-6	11	ASCRLGHYEQY
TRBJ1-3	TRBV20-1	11	SARTGATDTIY
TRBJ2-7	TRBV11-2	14	ASSLDRLASAYEQY
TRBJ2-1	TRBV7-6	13	ASSLATGNFNEQF
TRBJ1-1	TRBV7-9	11	ASSRGPNTEAF
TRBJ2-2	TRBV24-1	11	ATSDFRSGELF
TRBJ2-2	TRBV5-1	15	ATSLGGSGAGTGELF
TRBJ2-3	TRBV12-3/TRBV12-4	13	ASRPRGGSTDTQY
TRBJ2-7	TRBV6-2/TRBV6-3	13	ASSYLTSPTYEQY
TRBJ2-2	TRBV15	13	ATSIGVEVTGELF
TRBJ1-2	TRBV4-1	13	ASSQETATNYGYT
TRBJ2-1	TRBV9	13	ASSPQVEVYNEQF
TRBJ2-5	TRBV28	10	ASATELRTQY
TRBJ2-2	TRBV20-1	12	SAGRAANTGELF
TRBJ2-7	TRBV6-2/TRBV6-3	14	ASSYRGSGVSNEQY
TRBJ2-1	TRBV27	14	VSSSRGPALSNEQF
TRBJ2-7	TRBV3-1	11	ASNRGGLGEQY
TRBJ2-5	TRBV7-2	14	ASSLLAGGGKETQY
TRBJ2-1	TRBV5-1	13	ASSLVRDRGNEQF
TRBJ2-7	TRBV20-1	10	SAKPGSYEQY
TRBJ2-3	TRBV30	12	AWDSGTSTDTQY
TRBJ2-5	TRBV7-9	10	ASSFSVETQY
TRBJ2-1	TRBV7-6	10	ASSPWTNEQF
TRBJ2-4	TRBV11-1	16	ASRPGLAGARAKNIQY
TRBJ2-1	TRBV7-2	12	ASSHPGTHNEQF
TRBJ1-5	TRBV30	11	AWSVSGNQPQH